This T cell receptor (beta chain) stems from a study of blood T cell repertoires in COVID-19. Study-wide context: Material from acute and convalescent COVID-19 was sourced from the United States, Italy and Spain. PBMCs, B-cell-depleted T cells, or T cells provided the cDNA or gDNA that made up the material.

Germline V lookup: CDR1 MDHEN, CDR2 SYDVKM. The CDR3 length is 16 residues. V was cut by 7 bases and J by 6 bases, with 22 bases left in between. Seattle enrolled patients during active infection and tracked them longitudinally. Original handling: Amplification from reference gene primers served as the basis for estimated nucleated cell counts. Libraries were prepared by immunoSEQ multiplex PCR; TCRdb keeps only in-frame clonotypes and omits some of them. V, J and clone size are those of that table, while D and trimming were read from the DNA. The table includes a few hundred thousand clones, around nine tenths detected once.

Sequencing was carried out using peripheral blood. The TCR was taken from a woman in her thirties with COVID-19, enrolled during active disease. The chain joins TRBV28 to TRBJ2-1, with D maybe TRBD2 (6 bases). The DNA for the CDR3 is TGTGCCAGCACGCCAGGCGGGGTGGTAGCGGTCAATGAGCAGTTCTTC. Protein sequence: CASTPGGVVAVNEQFF.